These T cell receptor beta chains were read from a single sample in a study of PD-1 blockade in classical Hodgkin lymphoma. Measured with immunoSEQ multiplex PCR; TCRdb has only the in-frame clones, and not every one. The sample includes 40,000 to 60,000 clones, around 73% of them seen just once. The sequencing used peripheral blood mononuclear cells (PBMCs), collected before the second cycle of nivolumab. The source of these receptors is a human donor with classical Hodgkin lymphoma. Both conserved end residues are part of each CDR3. The D gene is left open where the match is weak. Expanded clones are given a class, and other clones once, few, many or no size at all.

>NA|TRBJ1-5|NA|TRBV7-2
CASSFKGSNQPQHF
TGTGCCAGCAGCTTTAAGGGTAGCAATCAGCCCCAGCATTTT
>NA|TRBJ2-7|once|TRBV7-2
CASSLLVEQYF
TGTGCCAGCAGCTTACTGGTCGAGCAGTACTTC
>NA|TRBJ1-1|few|TRBV7-9
CASSLGVENTEAFF
TGTGCCAGCAGCTTAGGGGTGGAGAACACTGAAGCTTTCTTT
>TRBD1|TRBJ1-2|NA|TRBV27
CASSLYTGQGAEGYTF
TGTGCCAGCAGTTTATATACGGGACAGGGGGCTGAGGGCTACACCTTC
>NA|TRBJ2-1|once|TRBV6-5
CASTPRSSNEQFF
TGTGCCAGCACGCCCAGGTCTAGCAATGAGCAGTTCTTC
>TRBD2|TRBJ2-1|NA|TRBV28
CASSPMGLAGGSSYNEQFF
TGTGCCAGCAGTCCGATGGGACTAGCGGGAGGGAGCTCCTACAATGAGCAGTTCTTC
>NA|TRBJ1-1|once|TRBV6-5
CASIAGPNTEAFF
TGTGCCAGCATTGCGGGGCCCAACACTGAAGCTTTCTTT
>NA|TRBJ2-4|NA|TRBV30
CAWAGSGIGNIQYF
TGTGCCTGGGCTGGATCAGGAATTGGGAACATTCAGTACTTC
>NA|TRBJ1-2|NA|TRBV6-6
CASSTLGGYGYTF
TGTGCCAGCAGTACCCTGGGGGGCTATGGCTACACCTTC
>TRBD2|TRBJ2-7|once|TRBV5-1
CASSLAFSSGSYEQYF
TGCGCCAGCAGCTTGGCGTTCTCGAGCGGGAGCTACGAGCAGTACTTC
>NA|TRBJ2-7|NA|TRBV19
CASSISRAYEQYF
TGTGCCAGTAGTATTTCCAGGGCGTACGAGCAGTACTTC
>NA|TRBJ1-5|once|TRBV7-2
CASSFSSGTYNQPQHF
TGTGCCAGCAGCTTTTCATCAGGGACTTACAATCAGCCCCAGCATTTT
>NA|TRBJ2-6|NA|TRBV27
CASRQSPGSGANVLTF
TGTGCCAGCAGACAAAGTCCCGGTTCTGGGGCCAACGTCCTGACTTTC
>TRBD1|TRBJ2-5|few|TRBV7-9
CASSSTGGLETQYF
TGTGCCAGCAGCTCGACAGGGGGTTTAGAGACCCAGTACTTC
>NA|TRBJ2-7|NA|TRBV30
CAWSLLLTYEQYF
TGTGCCTGGAGTTTGCTACTGACCTACGAGCAGTACTTC
>NA|TRBJ2-4|NA|TRBV30
CAWIPHRVIGENIQYF
TGTGCCTGGATACCACACCGTGTAATAGGGGAAAACATTCAGTACTTC
>NA|TRBJ2-4|NA|TRBV19
CASRGWGLAKNIQYF
TGTGCCAGTAGGGGTTGGGGGCTAGCCAAAAACATTCAGTACTTC
>TRBD2|TRBJ2-7|NA|TRBV19
CASSGGLAGGSYEQYF
TGTGCCAGTAGTGGGGGACTAGCGGGAGGATCCTACGAGCAGTACTTC
>TRBD2|TRBJ2-7|NA|TRBV7-6
CASSLGGTSGTYEQYF
TGTGCCAGCAGCTTAGGCGGGACTAGCGGGACCTACGAGCAGTACTTC
>NA|TRBJ2-7|NA|TRBV6-5
CASSLKVTYEQYF
TGTGCCAGCAGTCTGAAGGTTACCTACGAGCAGTACTTC
>TRBD2|TRBJ2-7|NA|TRBV5-1
CASSLRGGPGTSGSYEQYF
TGCGCCAGCAGCTTGCGGGGAGGACCAGGGACTAGCGGGAGCTACGAGCAGTACTTC
>NA|TRBJ1-1|NA|TRBV6-5
CASTELRDQGVAFF
TGTGCCAGCACCGAACTTCGGGATCAAGGAGTAGCTTTCTTT
>NA|TRBJ2-2|NA|TRBV30
CAWTFGPNTGELFF
TGTGCCTGGACCTTCGGCCCGAACACCGGGGAGCTGTTTTTT
>NA|TRBJ2-1|once|TRBV29-1
CSGTKKVLSGEQFF
TGCAGCGGAACAAAGAAGGTTTTGAGTGGCGAGCAGTTCTTC
>TRBD1|TRBJ2-5|NA|TRBV18
CASSPGQGVETQYF
TGTGCCAGCTCACCGGGACAGGGGGTAGAGACCCAGTACTTC
>NA|TRBJ1-3|NA|TRBV19
CASSIDAGRNTIYF
TGTGCCAGTAGTATAGATGCGGGAAGGAACACCATATATTTT
>NA|TRBJ1-5|few|TRBV27
CASSLRPQTEANQPQHF
TGTGCCAGCAGCTTAAGGCCCCAGACAGAGGCCAATCAGCCCCAGCATTTT
>NA|TRBJ2-7|NA|TRBV30
CAWSVSMGEQYF
TGTGCCTGGAGTGTTTCAATGGGCGAGCAGTACTTC
>TRBD2|TRBJ2-1|NA|TRBV9
CASSVGGRDYNEQFF
TGTGCCAGCAGCGTAGGGGGGAGGGATTACAATGAGCAGTTCTTC
>NA|TRBJ1-5|NA|TRBV7-3
CASSLGGIQPQHF
TGTGCCAGCAGCTTAGGAGGGATCCAGCCCCAGCATTTT
>NA|TRBJ1-1|few|TRBV20-1
CSASAGTEAFF
TGCAGTGCCTCCGCGGGGACTGAAGCTTTCTTT
>TRBD2|TRBJ2-1|NA|TRBV5-1
CASSYRLAGGNNEQFF
TGCGCCAGCAGCTACCGATTAGCGGGAGGCAACAATGAGCAGTTCTTC
>NA|TRBJ2-7|once|TRBV7-3
CASSLKGEGSYEQYF
TGTGCCAGCAGCTTAAAGGGGGAGGGGTCCTACGAGCAGTACTTC
>TRBD2|TRBJ2-2|few|TRBV11-3
CASSWGLAGVPGELFF
TGTGCCAGCAGCTGGGGACTAGCGGGAGTTCCCGGGGAGCTGTTTTTT
>NA|TRBJ2-1|NA|TRBV11-2
CASSSTLWLYNEQFF
TGTGCCAGCAGCTCCACGTTGTGGCTTTACAATGAGCAGTTCTTC
>TRBD1|TRBJ1-1|NA|TRBV7-6
CASSLTGTGNPFLNTEAFF
TGTGCCAGCAGCTTAACCGGGACAGGGAACCCATTCTTGAACACTGAAGCTTTCTTT
>NA|TRBJ2-1|NA|TRBV25-1
CASSEFGIAGPRYNEQFF
TGTGCCAGCAGTGAATTTGGAATCGCGGGACCGCGCTACAATGAGCAGTTCTTC
>NA|TRBJ1-5|NA|TRBV28
CASSFRGQPQHF
TGTGCCAGCAGTTTCCGGGGTCAGCCCCAGCATTTT
>NA|TRBJ1-5|NA|TRBV30
CAWTQGPNQPQHF
TGTGCCTGGACGCAGGGACCGAATCAGCCCCAGCATTTT
>NA|TRBJ2-5|NA|TRBV19
CASSSGVGETQYF
TGTGCCAGTAGTAGCGGGGTCGGAGAGACCCAGTACTTC
>NA|TRBJ1-1|NA|TRBV29-1
CSVDGIANTEAFF
TGCAGCGTTGATGGAATAGCGAACACTGAAGCTTTCTTT
>NA|TRBJ1-3|NA|TRBV7-2
CASSLTGTFGNTIYF
TGTGCCAGCAGCTTAACCGGGACGTTCGGAAACACCATATATTTT
>NA|TRBJ2-3|NA|TRBV28
CASSRSDTQYF
TGTGCCAGCAGTCGATCAGATACGCAGTATTTT
>NA|TRBJ2-2|NA|TRBV30
CAWSRRGLNTGELFF
TGTGCCTGGAGTAGGAGGGGACTGAACACCGGGGAGCTGTTTTTT
>NA|TRBJ2-5|NA|TRBV2
CASSFGETQYF
TGTGCCAGCAGTTTCGGAGAGACCCAGTACTTC
>NA|TRBJ2-7|NA|TRBV7-9
CASSFSTTYEQYF
TGTGCCAGCAGCTTTTCCACTACCTACGAGCAGTACTTC
>NA|TRBJ2-7|once|TRBV27
CASGRTVEQYF
TGTGCCAGCGGCCGGACTGTCGAGCAGTACTTC
>NA|TRBJ1-1|few|TRBV6-5
CASGTGAEAFF
TGTGCCAGCGGGACCGGGGCTGAAGCTTTCTTT
>NA|TRBJ2-3|few|TRBV15
CATSRDRQSTDTQYF
TGTGCCACCAGCAGAGATCGGCAGAGCACAGATACGCAGTATTTT
>NA|TRBJ2-2|few|TRBV7-9
CASSSPSRGPNTGELFF
TGTGCCAGCAGCTCTCCCTCTCGGGGACCGAACACCGGGGAGCTGTTTTTT
>TRBD2|TRBJ2-1|NA|TRBV6-5
CASSSLTSGRASGTFF
TGTGCCAGCAGTTCGCTCACTAGCGGGAGGGCCTCGGGGACGTTCTTC
>NA|TRBJ2-7|few|TRBV5-6
CASSFTGVYEQYF
TGTGCCAGCAGCTTCACGGGAGTATACGAGCAGTACTTC
>NA|TRBJ2-3|NA|TRBV5-4
CASSSNDGADTQYF
TGTGCCAGCAGTTCAAACGATGGGGCAGATACGCAGTATTTT
>TRBD1|TRBJ1-2|NA|TRBV15
CATSRVMTGEGYFGGYTF
TGTGCCACCAGCAGGGTGATGACAGGGGAAGGTTATTTTGGAGGCTACACCTTC
>NA|TRBJ2-5|NA|TRBV30
CAWSVQGGGQETQYF
TGTGCCTGGAGTGTACAAGGGGGGGGGCAAGAGACCCAGTACTTC
>NA|TRBJ1-5|NA|TRBV7-2
CASSLTALGQPQHF
TGTGCCAGCAGCTTAACAGCTTTGGGTCAGCCCCAGCATTTT
>TRBD2|TRBJ2-5|NA|TRBV27
CASSLVTSGRETQYF
TGTGCCAGCAGTTTGGTAACTAGCGGGAGGGAGACCCAGTACTTC
>TRBD2|TRBJ2-1|NA|TRBV6-5
CATRVGGDNEQFF
TGTGCCACACGAGTCGGGGGGGACAATGAGCAGTTCTTC
>NA|TRBJ2-5|NA|TRBV19
CASSIDRIRSETQYF
TGTGCCAGTAGTATAGATCGCATTAGAAGCGAGACCCAGTACTTC
>NA|TRBJ1-5|few|TRBV2
CAIALGTSSNQPQHF
TGTGCCATCGCTTTGGGGACTAGCAGCAATCAGCCCCAGCATTTT